A selection of T cell receptor beta chains follows, all from one sample in a study of T-cell memory formation after mild COVID-19. Using its own MiXCR run on the 5' RACE reads, TCRdb lists one record per CDR3 protein. The sample includes roughly 350,000 distinct CDR3 sequences, roughly 13% of them seen just once. The source material was PBMCs or a T cell subset sorted from them (not recorded which). All receptors come from a man between 18 and 29 years old who had mild COVID-19 (a few samples of this study predate the infection). Cell type and time point are not known. The CDR3 runs from the conserved cysteine through the conserved F or W. The order of the fields is D gene, J gene, V gene, clone size, CDR3 protein, CDR3 DNA. A D gene is named only where the DNA matches it firmly. Where a row states a size, it is once, few, many or the class of an expanded clone; other rows omit it.

D: NA; J: TRBJ2-1; V: TRBV28; size: few; CDR3: CASSLVGQGEDNEQFF; DNA: TGTGCCAGCAGTTTAGTCGGCCAGGGGGAGGACAATGAGCAGTTCTTC
D: NA; J: TRBJ1-1; V: TRBV12-3/TRBV12-4; size: many; CDR3: CASSLAVEAFF; DNA: TGTGCCAGCAGTTTAGCGGTTGAAGCTTTCTTT
D: TRBD1; J: TRBJ1-1; V: TRBV27; size: NA; CDR3: CASSHGTGKKTEAFF; DNA: TGTGCCAGCAGTCACGGGACAGGGAAAAAAACTGAAGCTTTCTTT
D: TRBD1; J: TRBJ1-1; V: TRBV20-1; size: few; CDR3: CSASQGASRNTEAFF; DNA: TGCAGTGCTTCTCAGGGGGCATCGAGGAACACTGAAGCTTTCTTT
D: TRBD2; J: TRBJ2-5; V: TRBV4-2; size: NA; CDR3: CASSTTSGSDMRETQYF; DNA: TGTGCCAGCAGCACCACTAGCGGGAGTGACATGAGGGAGACCCAGTACTTC
D: NA; J: TRBJ1-5; V: TRBV7-9; size: few; CDR3: CASSSTPTGYSNQPQHF; DNA: TGTGCCAGCAGCTCGACCCCAACAGGTTATAGCAATCAGCCCCAGCATTTT
D: TRBD2; J: TRBJ2-1; V: TRBV20-1; size: NA; CDR3: CSAERRGSGEYNEQFF; DNA: TGCAGTGCCGAGAGGCGGGGTAGCGGGGAGTACAATGAGCAGTTCTTC
D: TRBD1; J: TRBJ2-1; V: TRBV6-5; size: NA; CDR3: CASSKRTGGDPPLNEQFF; DNA: TGTGCCAGCAGTAAACGGACAGGGGGCGACCCGCCGCTCAATGAGCAGTTCTTC
D: NA; J: TRBJ1-1; V: TRBV3-1; size: few; CDR3: CASSHLGSTEAFF; DNA: TGTGCCAGCAGCCATCTCGGGAGCACTGAAGCTTTCTTT
D: TRBD1; J: TRBJ1-2; V: TRBV5-1; size: once; CDR3: CASRQGWTNYGYTF; DNA: TGCGCCAGCCGACAGGGGTGGACTAACTATGGCTACACCTTC
D: NA; J: TRBJ1-2; V: TRBV12-3/TRBV12-4; size: NA; CDR3: CASSLADDGGGYTF; DNA: TGTGCCAGCAGTTTAGCGGACGACGGTGGAGGCTACACCTTC
D: NA; J: TRBJ2-2; V: TRBV6-6; size: few; CDR3: CASSYSQGGTGELFF; DNA: TGTGCCAGCAGTTACTCTCAGGGAGGCACCGGGGAGCTGTTTTTT
D: TRBD1; J: TRBJ1-2; V: TRBV7-6; size: NA; CDR3: CASSNRDRGQNGYTF; DNA: TGTGCCAGCAGCAACCGGGACAGGGGGCAAAATGGCTACACCTTC
D: NA; J: TRBJ1-1; V: TRBV6-6; size: NA; CDR3: CASRPNLTGRREAFF; DNA: TGTGCCAGCAGGCCTAACCTAACAGGCCGCCGGGAAGCTTTCTTT
D: TRBD1; J: TRBJ2-5; V: TRBV7-2; size: NA; CDR3: CASSDRGGGQETQYF; DNA: TGTGCCAGCAGCGACAGGGGGGGGGGACAAGAGACCCAGTACTTC
D: NA; J: TRBJ2-6; V: TRBV7-2; size: many; CDR3: CASSSYSLGANVLTF; DNA: TGTGCCAGCAGCTCCTATAGCCTCGGGGCCAACGTCCTGACTTTC
D: NA; J: TRBJ2-5; V: TRBV5-1; size: few; CDR3: CASRPLFREQETQYF; DNA: TGCGCCAGCAGACCCCTTTTCCGGGAGCAAGAGACCCAGTACTTC
D: TRBD2; J: TRBJ2-3; V: TRBV4-3; size: few; CDR3: CASSLFIAGESDTQYF; DNA: TGCGCCAGCAGCCTCTTCATAGCGGGGGAGTCAGATACGCAGTATTTT
D: TRBD2; J: TRBJ2-3; V: TRBV9; size: NA; CDR3: CASSAGPRGTSGIRTDTQYF; DNA: TGTGCCAGCAGCGCTGGGCCAAGGGGGACTAGCGGGATACGCACAGATACGCAGTATTTT
D: NA; J: TRBJ1-2; V: TRBV6-5; size: many; CDR3: CASSSLRDVCGYTF; DNA: TGTGCCAGCAGTTCACTCCGGGACGTTTGCGGCTACACCTTC
D: TRBD1; J: TRBJ1-6; V: TRBV6-2/TRBV6-3; size: few; CDR3: CASRGQGFGSPLHF; DNA: TGTGCCAGCAGGGGACAGGGGTTCGGTTCACCCCTCCACTTT
D: TRBD2; J: TRBJ2-1; V: TRBV2; size: NA; CDR3: CASSEIAGGGTFF; DNA: TGTGCCAGCAGTGAGATAGCGGGGGGTGGGACGTTCTTC
D: NA; J: TRBJ1-2; V: TRBV7-2; size: NA; CDR3: CASSLSWDGAGGYTF; DNA: TGTGCCAGCAGCTTAAGTTGGGACGGTGCGGGAGGCTACACCTTC
D: TRBD1; J: TRBJ1-1; V: TRBV4-2; size: NA; CDR3: CASSKGVGTVAAEAFF; DNA: TGTGCCAGCAGCAAAGGGGTCGGGACAGTTGCCGCTGAAGCTTTCTTT
D: NA; J: TRBJ1-6; V: TRBV20-1; size: NA; CDR3: CSARDRQGGNSPLHF; DNA: TGCAGTGCTAGAGATCGCCAGGGCGGCAATTCACCCCTCCACTTT
D: TRBD1; J: TRBJ2-3; V: TRBV5-4; size: NA; CDR3: CASSLPDRVELADTQYF; DNA: TGTGCCAGCAGCTTGCCCGACAGGGTTGAGTTGGCAGATACGCAGTATTTT
D: TRBD1; J: TRBJ2-7; V: TRBV7-6; size: NA; CDR3: CASSFFSGQGTYEQYF; DNA: TGTGCCAGCAGCTTCTTTTCTGGACAGGGAACCTACGAGCAGTACTTC
D: NA; J: TRBJ2-1; V: TRBV7-2; size: NA; CDR3: CASSVGPLQSYNEQFF; DNA: TGTGCCAGCAGCGTTGGCCCCCTCCAATCGTACAATGAGCAGTTCTTC
D: TRBD1; J: TRBJ2-2; V: TRBV12-5; size: few; CDR3: CASGPPGTELNTGELFF; DNA: TGTGCTAGTGGTCCGCCTGGGACAGAGCTGAACACCGGGGAGCTGTTTTTT
D: NA; J: TRBJ2-3; V: TRBV6-6; size: NA; CDR3: CASSYPSVLGVMDTQYF; DNA: TGTGCCAGCAGTTACCCGTCGGTATTAGGTGTTATGGATACGCAGTATTTT
D: NA; J: TRBJ1-2; V: TRBV4-3; size: NA; CDR3: CASSQVLMGASYGYTF; DNA: TGCGCCAGCAGTCAAGTCCTAATGGGGGCGAGCTATGGCTACACCTTC
D: TRBD1; J: TRBJ1-5; V: TRBV5-1; size: few; CDR3: CASSQGGQPNQPQHF; DNA: TGCGCCAGCAGCCAGGGGGGACAGCCCAATCAGCCCCAGCATTTT
D: NA; J: TRBJ1-2; V: TRBV5-6; size: NA; CDR3: CASSLSGANYGYTF; DNA: TGTGCCAGCAGCTTGAGTGGGGCTAACTATGGCTACACCTTC
D: TRBD2; J: TRBJ2-1; V: TRBV5-1; size: NA; CDR3: CASSQGTSGLSYNEQFF; DNA: TGCGCCAGCAGCCAAGGGACTAGCGGCCTCTCCTACAATGAGCAGTTCTTC
D: TRBD1; J: TRBJ1-6; V: TRBV4-1; size: NA; CDR3: CASSQTPGQGSSYNSPLHF; DNA: TGCGCCAGCAGCCAAACACCGGGACAGGGGAGCTCCTATAATTCACCCCTCCACTTT
D: NA; J: TRBJ1-5; V: TRBV6-6; size: few; CDR3: CASKMGGGQPQHF; DNA: TGTGCCAGCAAGATGGGGGGCGGGCAGCCCCAGCATTTT
D: TRBD1; J: TRBJ2-7; V: TRBV7-3; size: NA; CDR3: CASSPPPGTGSYEQYF; DNA: TGTGCCAGCAGCCCCCCCCCTGGGACAGGGTCCTACGAGCAGTACTTC
D: NA; J: TRBJ1-3; V: TRBV7-2; size: many; CDR3: CASSPGPLADTIYF; DNA: TGTGCCAGCAGCCCCGGGCCTTTAGCGGACACCATATATTTT
D: NA; J: TRBJ2-4; V: TRBV7-9; size: few; CDR3: CASSQSSAKNIQYF; DNA: TGTGCCAGCAGCCAGAGCTCAGCCAAAAACATTCAGTACTTC
D: TRBD1; J: TRBJ1-2; V: TRBV4-1; size: NA; CDR3: CASTGQGGDYGYTF; DNA: TGCGCCAGCACGGGACAGGGGGGAGACTATGGCTACACCTTC
D: TRBD1; J: TRBJ2-7; V: TRBV7-6; size: few; CDR3: CASSPDRGLVHEQYF; DNA: TGTGCCAGCAGCCCCGACAGGGGATTAGTCCACGAGCAGTACTTC
D: NA; J: TRBJ2-1; V: TRBV7-2; size: NA; CDR3: CASSLRGNNEQFF; DNA: TGTGCCAGCAGCCTAAGGGGAAACAATGAGCAGTTCTTC
D: NA; J: TRBJ2-1; V: TRBV25-1; size: few; CDR3: CASRDWSSYNEQFF; DNA: TGTGCCAGCAGGGACTGGAGCTCCTACAATGAGCAGTTCTTC
D: NA; J: TRBJ1-2; V: TRBV10-3; size: many; CDR3: CAIRNREHGYGYTF; DNA: TGTGCCATCAGAAACAGGGAGCACGGCTATGGCTACACCTTC
D: TRBD1; J: TRBJ2-7; V: TRBV11-1; size: few; CDR3: CASRRSDRGLYEQYF; DNA: TGTGCCAGCAGGCGGTCGGACAGGGGCCTCTACGAGCAGTACTTC
D: TRBD1; J: TRBJ2-5; V: TRBV7-9; size: NA; CDR3: CASSPDRGAETQYF; DNA: TGTGCCAGCAGCCCCGACAGGGGAGCAGAGACCCAGTACTTC
D: NA; J: TRBJ2-3; V: TRBV4-2; size: NA; CDR3: CASSQDLVGRGTQYF; DNA: TGTGCCAGCAGCCAAGATCTTGTGGGAAGGGGTACGCAGTATTTT
D: TRBD2; J: TRBJ2-1; V: TRBV2; size: many; CDR3: CASRPQTSGGARQFF; DNA: TGTGCCAGCAGACCACAGACTAGCGGGGGGGCCAGGCAGTTCTTC
D: NA; J: TRBJ2-7; V: TRBV5-1; size: NA; CDR3: CASSLAARGTRNEQYF; DNA: TGCGCCAGCAGCTTGGCCGCTCGAGGGACACGGAACGAGCAGTACTTC
D: TRBD1; J: TRBJ2-4; V: TRBV12-3/TRBV12-4; size: few; CDR3: CASSNTTGGWATGYF; DNA: TGTGCCAGCAGTAACACGACAGGGGGGTGGGCTACGGGGTACTTC
D: TRBD1; J: TRBJ1-5; V: TRBV20-1; size: many; CDR3: CSAREIQGAQPQHF; DNA: TGCAGTGCTAGAGAAATACAGGGGGCTCAGCCCCAGCATTTT
D: TRBD1; J: TRBJ1-5; V: TRBV2; size: NA; CDR3: CASSERPGQWQPQHF; DNA: TGTGCCAGCAGTGAAAGGCCGGGACAGTGGCAGCCCCAGCATTTT
D: NA; J: TRBJ2-7; V: TRBV2; size: few; CDR3: CASSRAPYEQYF; DNA: TGTGCCAGCAGTAGGGCGCCCTACGAGCAGTACTTC
D: NA; J: TRBJ2-1; V: TRBV9; size: many; CDR3: CASSVAWIWDEQFF; DNA: TGTGCCAGCAGCGTAGCATGGATCTGGGATGAGCAGTTCTTC